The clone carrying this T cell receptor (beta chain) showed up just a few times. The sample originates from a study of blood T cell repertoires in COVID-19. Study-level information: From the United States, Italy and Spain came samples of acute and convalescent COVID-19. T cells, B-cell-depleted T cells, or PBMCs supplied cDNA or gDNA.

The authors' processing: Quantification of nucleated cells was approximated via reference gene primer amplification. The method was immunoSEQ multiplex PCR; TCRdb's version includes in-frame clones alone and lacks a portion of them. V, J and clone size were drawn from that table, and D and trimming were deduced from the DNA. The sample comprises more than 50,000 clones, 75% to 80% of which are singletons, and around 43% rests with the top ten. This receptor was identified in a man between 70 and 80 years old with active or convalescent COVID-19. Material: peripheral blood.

This chain's CDR3 is CASSLSGTEAFF. The CDR3 bases are TGTGCCAGCAGTTTGTCAGGCACTGAAGCTTTCTTT. J is TRBJ1-1 and V is TRBV12-3 or TRBV12-4; no definite D call. The CDR3 runs 12 residues. V shed 3 bases and J shed 4 bases, with 6 bases lying between them.